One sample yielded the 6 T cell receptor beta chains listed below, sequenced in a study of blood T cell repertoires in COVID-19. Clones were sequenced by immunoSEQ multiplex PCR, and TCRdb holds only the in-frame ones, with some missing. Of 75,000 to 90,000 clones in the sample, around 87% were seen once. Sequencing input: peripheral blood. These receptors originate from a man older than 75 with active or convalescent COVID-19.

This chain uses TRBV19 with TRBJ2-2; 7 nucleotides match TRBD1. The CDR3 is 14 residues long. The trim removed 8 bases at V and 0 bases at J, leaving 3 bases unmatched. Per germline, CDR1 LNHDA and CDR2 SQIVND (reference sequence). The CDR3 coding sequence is TGTGCCAGTCGGGACAGAGCGAACACCGGGGAGCTGTTTTTT. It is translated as CASRDRANTGELFF.

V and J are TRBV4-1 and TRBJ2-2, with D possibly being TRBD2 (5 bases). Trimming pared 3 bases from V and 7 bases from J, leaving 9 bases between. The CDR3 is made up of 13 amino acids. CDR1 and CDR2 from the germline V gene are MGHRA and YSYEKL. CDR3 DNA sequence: TGCGCCAGCAGCCAGCCTAGCAACGGGGAGCTGTTTTTT. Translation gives CASSQPSNGELFF.

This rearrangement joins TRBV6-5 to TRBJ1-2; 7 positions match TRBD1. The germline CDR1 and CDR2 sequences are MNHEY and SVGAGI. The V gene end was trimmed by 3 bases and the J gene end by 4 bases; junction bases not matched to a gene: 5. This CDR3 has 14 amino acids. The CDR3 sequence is CASSYRQGTYGYTF. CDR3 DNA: TGTGCCAGCAGTTATCGACAGGGTACCTATGGCTACACCTTC.

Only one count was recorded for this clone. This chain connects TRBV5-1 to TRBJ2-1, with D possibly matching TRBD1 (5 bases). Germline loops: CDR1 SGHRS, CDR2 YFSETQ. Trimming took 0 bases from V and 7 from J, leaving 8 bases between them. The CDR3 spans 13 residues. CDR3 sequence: CASSLGQTNEQFF. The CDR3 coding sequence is TGCGCCAGCAGCTTGGGACAGACTAATGAGCAGTTCTTC.

This CDR3 reads CASSFSGEQFF. The CDR3 nucleotides are TGTGCCAGCAGTTTCTCAGGTGAGCAGTTCTTC. V is TRBV28 and J is TRBJ2-1, with unresolved D. CDR1 and CDR2 from the germline V gene are MDHEN and SYDVKM. The CDR3 totals 11 residues. The ends were cut back, 3 bases at V and 9 bases at J, with 6 bases in the middle.

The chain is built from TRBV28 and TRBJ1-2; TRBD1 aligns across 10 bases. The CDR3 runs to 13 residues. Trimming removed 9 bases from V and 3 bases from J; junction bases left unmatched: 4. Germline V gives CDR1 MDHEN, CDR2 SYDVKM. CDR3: CASLGQGYYGYTF. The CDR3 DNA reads TGTGCCAGTCTGGGACAGGGGTACTATGGCTACACCTTC.